Shown below are 10 T cell receptor beta chains from a single sample sequenced in a study of T cell clonotyping in hematopoietic cell transplantation. Clones were sequenced by immunoSEQ multiplex PCR, and TCRdb holds only the in-frame ones, with some missing. The sample lists 4,500 to 6,500 clones, more than 75% occurring once. The sequencing used peripheral blood mononuclear cells, collected 30 days after allogeneic stem cell transplant. These receptor sequences come from a male patient in his sixties or seventies who had an allogeneic stem cell transplant from an unrelated donor, so the T cells may come from the graft donor. Some clones in this sample may be carry-over from other donors' samples.

The chain recombines TRBV7-9 with TRBJ1-2; D is perhaps TRBD1 (6 bases). The V end was cut by 6 bases, the J end by 6 bases, with 14 bases between. This CDR3 comprises 13 residues. Germline V gene sequence: CDR1 SEHNR, CDR2 FQNEAQ (reference sequence). The DNA for the CDR3 is TGTGCCAGCAGACTGGACAGCTCCCATGGCTACACCTTC. It codes for CASRLDSSHGYTF.

This clone was recorded a few times. V and J are TRBV29-1 and TRBJ1-1; D gene uncertain. Germline V gene lookup returns CDR1 SQVTM and CDR2 ANQGSEA. This CDR3 has 11 amino acids. Trimming took 4 bases from V and 1 from J, leaving 4 bases between them. CDR3 protein: CSVARNTEAFF. The CDR3 bases are TGCAGCGTTGCGCGGAACACTGAAGCTTTCTTT.

This chain joins TRBV7-9 and TRBJ1-2, with 8 bases lining up with TRBD1. This CDR3 has 12 residues. Trimming took 6 bases from V and 4 from J; bases not matched to a gene: 1. In germline, CDR1 is SEHNR, CDR2 FQNEAQ (reference sequence). The chain's CDR3 is CASSTGGYGYTF. The CDR3 coding sequence is TGTGCCAGCAGTACAGGGGGCTATGGCTACACCTTC.

The V gene is TRBV6-5, the J gene TRBJ2-1; D is perhaps TRBD1 (6 bases). The CDR3 is made up of 14 amino acids. V was shortened by 6 bases and J by 9 bases, with 18 bases between the two germline ends. CDR1 and CDR2 from the germline V gene are MNHEY and SVGAGI. DNA of the CDR3: TGTGCCAGCAGCCCGGCAGAACAGGGCGTTGAGCAGTTCTTC. This translates into CASSPAEQGVEQFF.

The chain recombines TRBV2 with TRBJ1-2; no clear D gene. From germline, CDR1 is SNHLY and CDR2 FYNNEI. The CDR3 extends over 12 amino acids. Deletions cut 3 bases from V and 8 bases from J, with 10 bases between. The chain's CDR3 is CASSDVSLGYTF. The CDR3 DNA follows: TGTGCCAGCAGTGACGTTAGCTTGGGCTACACCTTC.

This clone is labeled medium-sized. J is TRBJ1-1 and V is TRBV30; 7 bases are a match to TRBD1. The ends lost 4 bases at V and 2 bases at J; junction bases unmatched: 4. The germline V gene encodes CDR1 GTSNPN and CDR2 SVGIG (reference sequence). The CDR3 extends over 13 amino acids. The CDR3 nucleotides read TGTGCCTGGACAGGGGGGTTTAACACTGAAGCTTTCTTT. Encoded protein: CAWTGGFNTEAFF.

By share, this clone counts as medium-sized. V usage is TRBV11-3 and J usage is TRBJ2-7, with 14 bases aligning to TRBD2. In germline, CDR1 is SGHNT, CDR2 YENEEA. The CDR3 length is 15 residues. V dropped 5 bases and J dropped 11; count of bases not matched to a gene: 11. The CDR3 DNA reads TGTGCCAGCAGCCTTGGGACTAGCGGGAGTGAGCGGAAGTACTTC. It codes for CASSLGTSGSERKYF.

The genes are TRBV20-1 and TRBJ2-5; 7 bases are a match to TRBD1. The CDR3 runs to 11 residues. Germline CDR1 DFQATT, CDR2 SNEGSKA (reference sequence). The ends lost 7 bases at V and 2 bases at J; junction bases unmatched: 1. CDR3 bases: TGCAGTGGACAGGGACAAGAGACCCAGTACTTC. This sequence encodes CSGQGQETQYF.

This chain uses TRBV6-6 with TRBJ1-4; no definite D call. Trimming took 6 bases from V and 8 from J, leaving 19 bases between them. The CDR3 runs 15 residues. CDR1 and CDR2 from the germline V gene are MNHNY and SVGAGI (reference sequence). CDR3 in DNA: TGTGCCAGCAGCCCCGATCGAGGGCAAGGAGAAAAACTGTTTTTT. Residues: CASSPDRGQGEKLFF.

J is TRBJ1-3 and V is TRBV10-3; TRBD1 agrees at 9 bases. This CDR3 spans 16 amino acids. Germline CDR1 is ENHRY and CDR2 is SYGVKD. The trim removed 6 bases at V and 4 bases at J, leaving 10 bases unmatched. This chain's CDR3 is CAISPGGQGRGNTIYF. CDR3 DNA sequence: TGTGCCATCAGCCCTGGGGGACAGGGTCGAGGAAACACCATATATTTT.